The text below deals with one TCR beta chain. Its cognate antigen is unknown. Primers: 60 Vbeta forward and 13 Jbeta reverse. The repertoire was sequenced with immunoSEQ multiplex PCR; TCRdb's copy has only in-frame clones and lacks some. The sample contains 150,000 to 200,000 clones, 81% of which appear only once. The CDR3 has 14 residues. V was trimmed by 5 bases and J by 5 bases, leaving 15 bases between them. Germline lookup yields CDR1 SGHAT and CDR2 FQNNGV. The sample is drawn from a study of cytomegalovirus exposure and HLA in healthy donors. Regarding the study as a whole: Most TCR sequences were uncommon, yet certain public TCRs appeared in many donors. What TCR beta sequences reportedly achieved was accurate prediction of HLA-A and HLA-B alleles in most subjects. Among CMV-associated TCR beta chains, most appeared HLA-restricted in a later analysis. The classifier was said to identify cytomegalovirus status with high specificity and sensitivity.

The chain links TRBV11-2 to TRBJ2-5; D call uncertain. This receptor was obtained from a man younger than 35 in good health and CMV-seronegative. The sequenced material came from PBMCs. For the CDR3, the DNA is TGTGCCAGCAGCCTCGTTTCCCCCGGGGAGACCCAGTACTTC. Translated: CASSLVSPGETQYF.